The sequence of this T cell receptor (beta chain) was determined in a study of human T cells and chemical hapten exposure. This CDR3 region has 13 residues. V lost 2 bases to trimming and J lost 6 bases, with 8 bases between them. The germline gives CDR1 SGHDT, CDR2 YYEEEE. As to this clonotype: What it recognizes is unknown.

The library gave individual cDNA molecules unique molecular identifiers. MiXCR was run by TCRdb on the RACE reads, yielding one entry per CDR3 protein. There are tens of thousands of distinct CDR3 sequences in the sample; approximately 9% occur only once, and around 3.5% lies in the top ten. Overall study findings and caveats: Unchanged with DPC sensitization were TCRs above 1 in 1000 frequency. Relative to controls, expanded TCRs formed significantly more large CDR3 similarity clusters.

Specified time point: patch test 2, 6 weeks after DPC sensitization. The sample's treatment: therapeutic diphenylcyclopropenone sensitization with weekly scalp DPC. The source material was whole blood, sampled in connection with sensitization to the hapten diphenylcyclopropenone (DPC). The receptor was isolated from a woman aged 50 to 65 with alopecia areata. Some clones in this sample may be carry-over from other donors' samples. The chain carries TRBV5-6 and TRBJ2-2; no reliable D call. This CDR3 is CASSFNTPGELFF. In DNA form, the CDR3 reads TGTGCCAGCAGCTTTAACACACCCGGGGAGCTGTTTTTT.